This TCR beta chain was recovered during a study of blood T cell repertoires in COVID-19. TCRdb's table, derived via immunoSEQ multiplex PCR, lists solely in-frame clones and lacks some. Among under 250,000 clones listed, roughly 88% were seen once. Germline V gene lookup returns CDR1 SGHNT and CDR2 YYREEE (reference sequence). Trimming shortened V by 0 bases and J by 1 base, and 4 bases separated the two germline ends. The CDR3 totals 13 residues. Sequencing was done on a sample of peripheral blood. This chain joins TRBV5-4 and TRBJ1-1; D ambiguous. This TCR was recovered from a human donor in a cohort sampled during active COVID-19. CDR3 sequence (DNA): TGTGCCAGCAGCTTGGACAGGAACACTGAAGCTTTCTTT. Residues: CASSLDRNTEAFF.